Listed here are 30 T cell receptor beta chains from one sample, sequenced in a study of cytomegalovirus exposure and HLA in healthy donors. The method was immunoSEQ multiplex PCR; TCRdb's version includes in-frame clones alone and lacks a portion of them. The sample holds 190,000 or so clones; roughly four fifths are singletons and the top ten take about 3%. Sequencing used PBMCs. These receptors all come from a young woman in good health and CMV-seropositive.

Here the CDR3 DNA reads TGTGCCAGCAGCCGGGGAGCTTTGTACTACGAGCAGTACTTC. Residues: CASSRGALYYEQYF. The V and J genes are TRBV7-6 and TRBJ2-7; D perhaps matches TRBD2 (5 bases). Germline V gene sequence: CDR1 SGHVS, CDR2 FNYEAQ. Trimming took off 5 bases at V and 3 bases at J, with 14 bases between the two ends. This CDR3 has 14 amino acids.

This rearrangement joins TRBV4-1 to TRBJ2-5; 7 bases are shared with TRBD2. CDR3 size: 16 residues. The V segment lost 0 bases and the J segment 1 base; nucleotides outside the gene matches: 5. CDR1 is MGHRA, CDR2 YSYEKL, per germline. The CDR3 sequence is CASSQDRTRSQETQYF. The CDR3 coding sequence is TGCGCCAGCAGCCAAGACCGGACTAGGAGCCAAGAGACCCAGTACTTC.

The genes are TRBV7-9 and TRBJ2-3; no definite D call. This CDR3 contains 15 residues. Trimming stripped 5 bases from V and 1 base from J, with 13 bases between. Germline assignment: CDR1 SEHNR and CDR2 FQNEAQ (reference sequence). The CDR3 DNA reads TGTGCCAGCAGCATCTCCCGCGCTGGCACAGATACGCAGTATTTT. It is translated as CASSISRAGTDTQYF.

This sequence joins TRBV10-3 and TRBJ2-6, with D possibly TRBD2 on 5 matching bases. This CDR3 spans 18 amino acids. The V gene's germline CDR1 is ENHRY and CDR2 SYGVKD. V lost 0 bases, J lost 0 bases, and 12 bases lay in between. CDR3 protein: CAISESIQRTSGANVLTF. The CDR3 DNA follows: TGTGCCATCAGTGAGTCAATACAGCGGACCTCTGGGGCCAACGTCCTGACTTTC.

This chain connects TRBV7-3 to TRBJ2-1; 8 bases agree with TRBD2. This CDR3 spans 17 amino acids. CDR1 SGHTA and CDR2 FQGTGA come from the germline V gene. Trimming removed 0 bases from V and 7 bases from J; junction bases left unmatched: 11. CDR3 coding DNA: TGTGCCAGCAGCTTAACCCCGGGGGGGGTGATTGGGAATGAGCAGTTCTTC. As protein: CASSLTPGGVIGNEQFF.

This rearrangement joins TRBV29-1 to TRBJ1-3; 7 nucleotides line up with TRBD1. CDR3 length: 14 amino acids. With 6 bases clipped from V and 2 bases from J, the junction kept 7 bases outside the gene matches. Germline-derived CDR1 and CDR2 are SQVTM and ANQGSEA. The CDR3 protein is CSVTGSLAGNTIYF. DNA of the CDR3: TGCAGCGTGACAGGGAGCCTAGCTGGAAACACCATATATTTT.

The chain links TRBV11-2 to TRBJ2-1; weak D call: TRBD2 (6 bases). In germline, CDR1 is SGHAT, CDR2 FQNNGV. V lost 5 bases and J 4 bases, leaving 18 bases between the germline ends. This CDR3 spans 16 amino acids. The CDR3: CASSPVAGKRYNEQFF. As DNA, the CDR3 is TGTGCCAGCAGCCCCGTGGCGGGGAAGCGTTACAATGAGCAGTTCTTC.

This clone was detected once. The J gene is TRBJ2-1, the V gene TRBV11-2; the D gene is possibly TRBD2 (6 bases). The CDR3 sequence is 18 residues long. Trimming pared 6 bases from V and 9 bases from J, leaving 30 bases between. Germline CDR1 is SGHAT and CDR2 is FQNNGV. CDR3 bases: TGTGCCAGCAGTCAGGGCCCCAGGTTCGGGAGATGGCCCCGTGAGCAGTTCTTC. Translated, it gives CASSQGPRFGRWPREQFF.

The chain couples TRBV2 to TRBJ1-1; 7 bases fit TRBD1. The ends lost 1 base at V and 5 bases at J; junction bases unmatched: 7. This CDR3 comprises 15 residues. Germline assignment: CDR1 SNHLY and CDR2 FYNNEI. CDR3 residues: CASSEEGAPRTEAFF. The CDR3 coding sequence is TGTGCCAGCAGTGAAGAGGGGGCGCCAAGAACTGAAGCTTTCTTT.

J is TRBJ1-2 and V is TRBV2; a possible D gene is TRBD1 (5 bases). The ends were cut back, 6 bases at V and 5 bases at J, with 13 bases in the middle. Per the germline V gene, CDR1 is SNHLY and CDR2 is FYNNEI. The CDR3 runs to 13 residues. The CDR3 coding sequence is TGTGCCAGCAGCCGGGAGGGGTTTTATGGCTACACCTTC. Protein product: CASSREGFYGYTF.

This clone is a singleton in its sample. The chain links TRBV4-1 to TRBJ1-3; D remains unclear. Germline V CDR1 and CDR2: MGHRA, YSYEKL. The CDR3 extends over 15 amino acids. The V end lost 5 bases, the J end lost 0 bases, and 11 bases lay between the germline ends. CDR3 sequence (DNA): TGCGCCAGCAGCTCGATACGGAGCTCTGGAAACACCATATATTTT. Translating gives CASSSIRSSGNTIYF.

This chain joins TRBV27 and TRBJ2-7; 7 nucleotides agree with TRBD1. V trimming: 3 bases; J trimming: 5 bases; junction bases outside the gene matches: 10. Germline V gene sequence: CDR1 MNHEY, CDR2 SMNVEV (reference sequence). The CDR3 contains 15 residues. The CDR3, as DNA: TGTGCCAGCAGTTTCCTACAGGGGCCGCTTAACGAGCAGTACTTC. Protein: CASSFLQGPLNEQYF.

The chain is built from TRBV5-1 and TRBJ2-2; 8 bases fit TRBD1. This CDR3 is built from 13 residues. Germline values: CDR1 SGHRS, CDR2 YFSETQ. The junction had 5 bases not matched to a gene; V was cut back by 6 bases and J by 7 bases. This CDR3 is CASTRTGSGELFF. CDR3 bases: TGCGCCAGCACGCGGACAGGGAGCGGGGAGCTGTTTTTT.

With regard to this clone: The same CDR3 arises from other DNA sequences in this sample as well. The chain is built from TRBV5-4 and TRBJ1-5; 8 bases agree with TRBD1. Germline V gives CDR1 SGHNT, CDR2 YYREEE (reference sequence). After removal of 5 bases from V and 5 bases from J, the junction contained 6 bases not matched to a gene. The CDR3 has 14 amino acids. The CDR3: CASSRQGADQPQHF. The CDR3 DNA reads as TGTGCCAGCAGTCGTCAGGGGGCAGATCAGCCCCAGCATTTT.

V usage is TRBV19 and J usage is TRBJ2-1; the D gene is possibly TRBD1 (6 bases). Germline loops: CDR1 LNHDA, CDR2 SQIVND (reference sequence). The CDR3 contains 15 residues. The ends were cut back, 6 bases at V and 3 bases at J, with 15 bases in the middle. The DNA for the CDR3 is TGTGCCAGTAGAACCCAGGGGCCCTACTACAATGAGCAGTTCTTC. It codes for CASRTQGPYYNEQFF.

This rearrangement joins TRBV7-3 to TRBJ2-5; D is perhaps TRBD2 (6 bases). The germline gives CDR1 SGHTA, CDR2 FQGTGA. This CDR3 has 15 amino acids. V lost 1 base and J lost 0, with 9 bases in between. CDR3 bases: TGTGCCAGCAGCTTAATAGCTAGCGACCAAGAGACCCAGTACTTC. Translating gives CASSLIASDQETQYF. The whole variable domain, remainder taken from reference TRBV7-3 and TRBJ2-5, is GAGVSQTPSNKVTEKGKYVELRCDPISGHTALYWYRQSLGQGPEFLIYFQGTGAADDSGLPNDRFFAVRPEGSVSTLKIQRTERGDSAVYLCASSLIASDQETQYFGPGTRLLVL.

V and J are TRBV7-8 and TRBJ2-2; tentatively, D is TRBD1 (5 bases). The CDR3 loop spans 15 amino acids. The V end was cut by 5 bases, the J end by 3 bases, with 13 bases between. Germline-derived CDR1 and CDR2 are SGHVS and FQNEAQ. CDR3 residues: CASSLTPGYTGELFF. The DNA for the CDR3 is TGTGCCAGCAGCCTTACCCCAGGGTACACCGGGGAGCTGTTTTTT.

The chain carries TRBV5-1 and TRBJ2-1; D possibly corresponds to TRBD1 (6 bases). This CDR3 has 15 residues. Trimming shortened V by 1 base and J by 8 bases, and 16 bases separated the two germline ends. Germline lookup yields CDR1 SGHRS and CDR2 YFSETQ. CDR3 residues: CASSLRGWGQDEQFF. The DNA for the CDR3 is TGCGCCAGCAGCTTGCGTGGATGGGGGCAAGATGAGCAGTTCTTC. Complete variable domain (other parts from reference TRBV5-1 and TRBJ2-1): KAGVTQTPRYLIKTRGQQVTLSCSPISGHRSVSWYQQTPGQGLQFLFEYFSETQRNKGNFPGRFSGRQFSNSRSEMNVSTLELGDSALYLCASSLRGWGQDEQFFGPGTRLTVL.

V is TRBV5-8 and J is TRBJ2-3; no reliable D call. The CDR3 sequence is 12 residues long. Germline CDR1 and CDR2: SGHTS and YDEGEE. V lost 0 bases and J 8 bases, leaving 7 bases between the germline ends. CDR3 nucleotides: TGTGCCAGCAGCTTGGTAACGGGTACGCAGTATTTT. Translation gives CASSLVTGTQYF.

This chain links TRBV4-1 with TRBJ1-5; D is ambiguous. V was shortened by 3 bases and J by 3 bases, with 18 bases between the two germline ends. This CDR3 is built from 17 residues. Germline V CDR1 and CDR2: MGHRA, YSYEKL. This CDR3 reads CASSHRLSLRSNQPQHF. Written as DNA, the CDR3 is TGCGCCAGCAGCCACCGCCTGAGCCTGCGATCCAATCAGCCCCAGCATTTT.

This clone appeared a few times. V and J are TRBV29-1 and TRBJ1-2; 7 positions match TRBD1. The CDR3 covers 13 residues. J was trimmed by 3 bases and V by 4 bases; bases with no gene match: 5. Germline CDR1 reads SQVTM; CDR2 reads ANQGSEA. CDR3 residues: CSVAGQTHYGYTF. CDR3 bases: TGCAGCGTTGCGGGACAGACTCACTATGGCTACACCTTC.

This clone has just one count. CDR3 sequence reads: CASSPAVAPGEKLFF. The CDR3 coding sequence is TGTGCCAGCTCACCCGCCGTAGCTCCCGGTGAAAAACTGTTTTTT. The chain links TRBV18 to TRBJ1-4; the D is unclear. Trimming cost V 3 bases and J 7 bases, with 15 bases left between them. CDR3 length equals 15 residues. Germline V lookup: CDR1 KGHSH, CDR2 LQKENI.

Here the CDR3 DNA reads TGTGCCAGCAGCGGGACAGGACAAGAGACCCAGTACTTC. Translating gives CASSGTGQETQYF. This sequence joins TRBV27 and TRBJ2-5, with 8 positions matching TRBD1. This CDR3 is 13 amino acids long. Per germline, CDR1 MNHEY and CDR2 SMNVEV (reference sequence). V lost 6 bases to trimming and J lost 2 bases; unmatched junction nucleotides: 2.

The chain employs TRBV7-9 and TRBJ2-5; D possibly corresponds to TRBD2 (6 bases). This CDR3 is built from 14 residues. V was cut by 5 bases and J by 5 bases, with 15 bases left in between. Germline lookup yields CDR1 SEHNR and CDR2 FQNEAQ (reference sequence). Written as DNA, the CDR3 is TGTGCCAGCAGCCCAGGGACTCAGAGGGAGACCCAGTACTTC. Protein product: CASSPGTQRETQYF.

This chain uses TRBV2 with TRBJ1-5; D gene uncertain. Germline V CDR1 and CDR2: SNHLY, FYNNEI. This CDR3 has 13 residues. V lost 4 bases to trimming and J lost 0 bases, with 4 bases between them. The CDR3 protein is CASSAGSNQPQHF. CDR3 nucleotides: TGTGCCAGCAGTGCGGGTAGCAATCAGCCCCAGCATTTT.

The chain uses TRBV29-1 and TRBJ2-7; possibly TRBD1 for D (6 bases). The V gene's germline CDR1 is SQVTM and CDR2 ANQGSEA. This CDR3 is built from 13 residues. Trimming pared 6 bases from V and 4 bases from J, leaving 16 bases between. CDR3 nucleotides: TGCAGCGTCCGTCCGGGACAACTTTACGAGCAGTACTTC. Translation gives CSVRPGQLYEQYF.

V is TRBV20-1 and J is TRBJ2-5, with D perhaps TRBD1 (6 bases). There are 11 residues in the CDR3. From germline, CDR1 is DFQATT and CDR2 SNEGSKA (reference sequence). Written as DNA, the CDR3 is TGCGGGTTTCAGGGGAAAGAGACCCAGTACTTC. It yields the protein CGFQGKETQYF.

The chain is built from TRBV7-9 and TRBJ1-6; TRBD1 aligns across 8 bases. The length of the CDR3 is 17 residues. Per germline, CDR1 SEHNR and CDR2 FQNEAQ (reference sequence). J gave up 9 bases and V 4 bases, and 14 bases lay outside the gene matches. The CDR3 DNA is TGTGCCAGCAGCTCCCCGCCGGGACAGGCCTCGGGTTCACCCCTCCACTTT. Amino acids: CASSSPPGQASGSPLHF.

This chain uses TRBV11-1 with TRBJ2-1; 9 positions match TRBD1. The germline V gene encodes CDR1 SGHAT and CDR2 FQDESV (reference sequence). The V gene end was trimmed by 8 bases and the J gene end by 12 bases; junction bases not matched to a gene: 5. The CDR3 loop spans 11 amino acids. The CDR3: CASAADRGQFF. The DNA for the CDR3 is TGTGCCAGCGCCGCGGACAGGGGGCAGTTCTTC.

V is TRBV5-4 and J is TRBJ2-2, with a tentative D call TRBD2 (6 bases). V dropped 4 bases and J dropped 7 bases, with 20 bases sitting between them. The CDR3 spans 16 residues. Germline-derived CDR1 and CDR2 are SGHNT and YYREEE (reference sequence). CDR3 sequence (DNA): TGTGCCAGCAGCACGACGCGCGGGGTGGTAGACGGGGAGCTGTTTTTT. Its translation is CASSTTRGVVDGELFF.